A selection of T cell receptor beta chains follows, all from one sample in a study of beta chain features in type 1 diabetes. Libraries were prepared by immunoSEQ multiplex PCR; TCRdb keeps only in-frame clonotypes and omits some of them. The table includes hundreds of thousands of clones, over 7.5% detected once. Sequenced: naive CD4+ T cells from blood. These receptors were obtained from a woman under 30 in good health. Each CDR3 is given with its conserved first and last residue.

cdr3_length	v_call	j_call	cdr3_aa
14	TRBV10-3	TRBJ2-1	CAISEAGGEYEQFF
15	TRBV6-5	TRBJ2-2	CASRWWAADTGELFF
15	TRBV5-4	TRBJ2-3	CASSRDLASTDTQYF
14	TRBV29-1	TRBJ1-2	CSVESGDRNDGYTF
14	TRBV7-9	TRBJ2-1	CASSALGSYNEQFF
15	TRBV2	TRBJ1-6	CASSERRFTLGPLHF
12	TRBV6-1	TRBJ1-1	CASDDGGVKAFF
16	TRBV18	TRBJ2-7	CASSPQGQGGAYEQYF
13	TRBV14	TRBJ1-3	CASSPRIGNTIYF
12	TRBV9	TRBJ1-2	CASSATGYGYTF
16	TRBV10-3	TRBJ2-1	CAITPMRGSTYNEQFF
16	TRBV6-6	TRBJ1-1	CASSYEGALKVDEAFF
16	TRBV19	TRBJ2-2	CASSISLQFRAGELFF
16	TRBV4-1	TRBJ1-2	CASSQPLRGLQYGYTF
15	TRBV7-2	TRBJ1-5	CASSLADRGDQPQHF
14	TRBV7-8	TRBJ2-5	CASSWPDRGETQYF
13	TRBV7-9	TRBJ1-1	CASSLAGNTEAFF
16	TRBV5-1	TRBJ2-2	CASSPGGLLNTGELFF
15	TRBV6-1	TRBJ2-2	CASPEGTGKTGELFF
14	TRBV29-1	TRBJ2-4	CSVELEGSLNIQYF
15	TRBV30	TRBJ2-2	CAWSGTGIVTGELFF
14	TRBV2	TRBJ2-7	CASRDDPLGNEQYF
14	TRBV29-1	TRBJ1-1	CSVEDWRPNTEAFF
15	TRBV28	TRBJ2-5	CASSPSGTLQETQYF
16	TRBV9	TRBJ2-1	CASSRWSAGGPNEQFF
15	TRBV9	TRBJ2-7	CASSPRTGTTYEQYF
13	TRBV7-8	TRBJ2-3	CASSTQARGTQYF
14	TRBV4-1	TRBJ2-5	CASSEGLAAETQYF
16	TRBV6-1	TRBJ1-1	CASSEKGGQGATEAFF
15	TRBV9	TRBJ2-3	CASSEQGNSMHTQYF
14	TRBV10-2	TRBJ1-2	CASSEGLWGVNYTF
15	TRBV5-4	TRBJ1-3	CASSLLGANGNTIYF
15	TRBV30	TRBJ2-7	CAWGQVLRGSYEQYF
15	TRBV4-1	TRBJ1-1	CASSQEGRGKTEAFF
17	TRBV7-2	TRBJ2-3	CASSLDPAGGPGDTQYF
14	TRBV6-5	TRBJ2-7	CASITGTGDYEQYF
14	TRBV6-1	TRBJ1-5	CASTMTGGNQPQHF
11	TRBV6-1	TRBJ1-1	CASRVTGEAFF
15	TRBV19	TRBJ2-7	CASSIQGAGSAEQYF
14	TRBV29-1	TRBJ1-4	CSTADVATNEKLFF
14	TRBV27	TRBJ1-2	CASSATGGAYGYTF
16	TRBV18	TRBJ2-6	CASSLATAAGANVLTF
13	TRBV19	TRBJ1-1	CATTGTGNTEAFF
14	TRBV11-2	TRBJ2-3	CASSLRQYTDTQYF
15	TRBV6-6	TRBJ2-7	CASSSRDTLSYEQYF
17	TRBV27	TRBJ2-3	CASSLLSTGDSTDTQYF
15	TRBV6-5	TRBJ1-2	CASSYSASDNYGYTF
14	TRBV29-1	TRBJ1-1	CSVEDGGLRTEAFF
11	TRBV6-1	TRBJ1-4	CASSRNEKLFF
17	TRBV18	TRBJ2-3	CASSPPRQGARTDTQYF
17	TRBV11-2	TRBJ2-3	CASSLDLGQGAVDTQYF
13	TRBV6-5	TRBJ1-2	CASSPPGNYGYTF
16	TRBV5-4	TRBJ2-5	CASSSAPQGGGETQYF
14	TRBV7-2	TRBJ2-7	CASSLGGHLYEQYF
19	TRBV28	TRBJ2-7	CASSFRSIWTSAPTYEQYF
14	TRBV5-6	TRBJ1-6	CASSAGQINSPLHF
13	TRBV7-3	TRBJ1-1	CASSLDSSLEAFF
16	TRBV18	TRBJ2-1	CASSPQGLATYNEQFF
15	TRBV6-5	TRBJ2-6	CASSVTGAGANVLTF
15	TRBV18	TRBJ1-2	CASSPLLDSAYGYTF